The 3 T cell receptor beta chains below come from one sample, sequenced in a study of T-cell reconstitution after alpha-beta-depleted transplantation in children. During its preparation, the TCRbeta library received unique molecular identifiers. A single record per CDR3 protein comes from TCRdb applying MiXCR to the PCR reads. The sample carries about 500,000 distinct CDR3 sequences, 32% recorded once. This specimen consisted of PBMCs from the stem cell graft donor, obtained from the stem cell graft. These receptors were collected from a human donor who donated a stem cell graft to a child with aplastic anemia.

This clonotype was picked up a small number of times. The CDR3 here is CASSQDIGTGAYGYTF. CDR3 nucleotide sequence: TGCGCCAGCAGCCAAGATATCGGGACAGGAGCCTATGGCTACACCTTC. This chain connects TRBV4-1 to TRBJ1-2, with TRBD1 matching 8 bases. Losses at the gene ends were 0 bases for V and 4 bases for J; bases not matched to a gene: 7. CDR1 and CDR2 (germline): MGHRA, YSYEKL. The CDR3 is made up of 16 amino acids.

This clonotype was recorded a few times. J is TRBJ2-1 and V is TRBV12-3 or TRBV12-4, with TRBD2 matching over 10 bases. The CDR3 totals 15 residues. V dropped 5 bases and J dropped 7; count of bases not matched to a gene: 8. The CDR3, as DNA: TGTGCCAGCAGTCTACCTAGCGGGAGTTGGAATGAGCAGTTCTTC. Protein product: CASSLPSGSWNEQFF.

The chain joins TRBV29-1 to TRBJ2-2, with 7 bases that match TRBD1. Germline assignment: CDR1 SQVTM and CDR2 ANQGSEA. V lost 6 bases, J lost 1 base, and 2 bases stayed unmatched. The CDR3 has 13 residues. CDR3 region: CSVGGRNTGELFF. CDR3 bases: TGCAGCGTAGGGGGCAGGAACACCGGGGAGCTGTTTTTT.